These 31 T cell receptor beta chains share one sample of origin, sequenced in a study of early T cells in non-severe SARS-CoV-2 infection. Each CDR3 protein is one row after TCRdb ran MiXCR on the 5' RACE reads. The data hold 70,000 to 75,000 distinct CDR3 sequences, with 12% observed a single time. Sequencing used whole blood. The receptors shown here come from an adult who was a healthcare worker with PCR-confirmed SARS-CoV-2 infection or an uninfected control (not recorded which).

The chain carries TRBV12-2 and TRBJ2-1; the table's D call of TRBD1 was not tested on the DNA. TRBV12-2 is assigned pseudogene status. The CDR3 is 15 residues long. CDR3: CASRLLGGEYNEQFF. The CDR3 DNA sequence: TGTGCAAGTCGCTTACTAGGGGGGGAATACAATGAGCAGTTCTTC.

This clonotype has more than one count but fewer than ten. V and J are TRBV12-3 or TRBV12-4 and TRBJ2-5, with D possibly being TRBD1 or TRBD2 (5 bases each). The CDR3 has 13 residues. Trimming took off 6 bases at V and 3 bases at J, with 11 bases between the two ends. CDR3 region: CASRGRHEETQYF. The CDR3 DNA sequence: TGTGCCAGCAGGGGACGGCACGAAGAGACCCAGTACTTC.

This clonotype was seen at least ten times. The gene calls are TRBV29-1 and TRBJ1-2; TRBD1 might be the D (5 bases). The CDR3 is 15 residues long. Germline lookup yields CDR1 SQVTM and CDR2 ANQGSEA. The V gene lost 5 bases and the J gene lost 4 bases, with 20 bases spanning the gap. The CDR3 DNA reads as TGCAGCGTTTCGCATCCCGGGACCGGGGTCTATGGCTACACCTTC. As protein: CSVSHPGTGVYGYTF.

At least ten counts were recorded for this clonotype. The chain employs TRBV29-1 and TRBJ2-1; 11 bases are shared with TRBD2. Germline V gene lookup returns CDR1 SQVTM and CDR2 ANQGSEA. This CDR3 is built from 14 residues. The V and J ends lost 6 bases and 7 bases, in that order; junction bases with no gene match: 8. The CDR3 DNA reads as TGCAGCGTCCTAGCGGGGGGTTCTAGGAATGAGCAGTTCTTC. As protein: CSVLAGGSRNEQFF.

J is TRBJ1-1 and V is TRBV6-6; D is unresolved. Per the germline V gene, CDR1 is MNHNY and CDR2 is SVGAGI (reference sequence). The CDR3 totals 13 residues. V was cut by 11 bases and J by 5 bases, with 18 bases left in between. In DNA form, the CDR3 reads TGTGCCGGTCTTGACCCGAGTGGAACTGAAGCTTTCTTT. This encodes CAGLDPSGTEAFF.

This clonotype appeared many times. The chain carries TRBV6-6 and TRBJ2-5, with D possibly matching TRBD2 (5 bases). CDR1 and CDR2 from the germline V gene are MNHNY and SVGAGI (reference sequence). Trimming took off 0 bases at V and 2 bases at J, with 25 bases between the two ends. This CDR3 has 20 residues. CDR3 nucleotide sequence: TGTGCCAGCAGTTACTCGACTGGGGAGAAGGATCTGGCCTTGCAAGAGACCCAGTACTTC. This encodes CASSYSTGEKDLALQETQYF.

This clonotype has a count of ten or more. The CDR3 sequence: CASRAGQGAYNEQFF. DNA for the CDR3: TGTGCCAGCAGGGCGGGACAGGGAGCGTACAATGAGCAGTTCTTC. The chain has TRBV12-3 or TRBV12-4 and TRBJ2-1; 9 positions match TRBD1. Unmatched junction bases numbered 7, after V lost 6 bases and J lost 4 bases. CDR3 length equals 15 residues.

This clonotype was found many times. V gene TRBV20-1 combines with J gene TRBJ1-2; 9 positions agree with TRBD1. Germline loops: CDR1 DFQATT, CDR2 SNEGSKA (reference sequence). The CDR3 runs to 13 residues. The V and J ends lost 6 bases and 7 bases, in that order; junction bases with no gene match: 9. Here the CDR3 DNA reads TGCAGTGCCGGATTACAGGGGGCTCTTGGCTACACCTTC. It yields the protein CSAGLQGALGYTF.

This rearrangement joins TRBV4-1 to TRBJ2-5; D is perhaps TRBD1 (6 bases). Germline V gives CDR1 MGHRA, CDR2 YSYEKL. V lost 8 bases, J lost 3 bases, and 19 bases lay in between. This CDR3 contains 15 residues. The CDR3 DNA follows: TGCGCCAGCGGATCAGGGGTCTCGGCGGAAGAGACCCAGTACTTC. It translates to CASGSGVSAEETQYF.

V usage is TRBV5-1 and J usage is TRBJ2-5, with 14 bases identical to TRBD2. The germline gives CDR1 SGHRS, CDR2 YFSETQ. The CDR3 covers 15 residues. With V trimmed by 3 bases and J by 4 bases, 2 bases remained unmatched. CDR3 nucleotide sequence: TGCGCCAGCAGCTCGGGACTAGCGGGAGTAGAGACCCAGTACTTC. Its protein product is CASSSGLAGVETQYF.

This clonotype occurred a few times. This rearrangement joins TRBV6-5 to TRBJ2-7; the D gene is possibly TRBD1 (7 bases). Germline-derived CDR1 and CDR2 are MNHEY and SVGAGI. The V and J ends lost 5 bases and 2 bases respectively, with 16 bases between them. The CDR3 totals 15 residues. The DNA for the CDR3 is TGTGCCAGCAGTCGATCAGGGGGGTCCCCCTACGAGCAGTACTTC. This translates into CASSRSGGSPYEQYF.

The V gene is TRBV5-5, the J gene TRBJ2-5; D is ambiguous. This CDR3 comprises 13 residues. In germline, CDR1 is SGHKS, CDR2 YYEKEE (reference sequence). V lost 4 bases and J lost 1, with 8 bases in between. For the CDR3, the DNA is TGTGCCAGCAGCCTCCAATCCCAAGAGACCCAGTACTTC. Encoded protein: CASSLQSQETQYF.

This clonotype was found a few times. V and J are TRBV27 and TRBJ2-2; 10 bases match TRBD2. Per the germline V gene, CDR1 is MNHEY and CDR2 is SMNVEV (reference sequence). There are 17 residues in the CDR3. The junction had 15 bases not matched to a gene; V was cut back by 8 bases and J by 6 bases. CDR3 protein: CASSSGRVAGGPGELFF. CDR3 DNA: TGTGCCAGCTCCTCCGGAAGGGTAGCGGGAGGCCCCGGGGAGCTGTTTTTT.

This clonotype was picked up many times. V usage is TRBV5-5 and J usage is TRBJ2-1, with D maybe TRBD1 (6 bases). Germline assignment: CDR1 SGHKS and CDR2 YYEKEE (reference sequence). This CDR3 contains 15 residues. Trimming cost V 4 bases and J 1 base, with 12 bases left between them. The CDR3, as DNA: TGTGCCAGCAGCCTACAGGGTTGGTCCTACAATGAGCAGTTCTTC. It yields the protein CASSLQGWSYNEQFF. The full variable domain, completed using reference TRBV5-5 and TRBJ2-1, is DAGVTQSPTHLIKTRGQQVTLRCSPISGHKSVSWYQQVLGQGPQFIFQYYEKEERGRGNFPDRFSARQFPNYSSELNVNALLLGDSALYLCASSLQGWSYNEQFFGPGTRLTVL.

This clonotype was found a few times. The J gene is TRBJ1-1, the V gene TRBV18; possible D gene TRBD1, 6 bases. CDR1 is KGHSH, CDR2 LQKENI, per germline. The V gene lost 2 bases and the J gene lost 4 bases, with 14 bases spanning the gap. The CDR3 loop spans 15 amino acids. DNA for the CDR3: TGTGCCAGCTCACCATGGGGGCTGGGGGTCACTGAAGCTTTCTTT. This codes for CASSPWGLGVTEAFF.

The chain's CDR3 is CAWSVSNHYGYTF. DNA of the CDR3: TGTGCCTGGAGTGTGTCGAACCACTATGGCTACACCTTC. V and J are TRBV30 and TRBJ1-2, with D uncertain. CDR1 and CDR2 (germline): GTSNPN, SVGIG (reference sequence). This CDR3 is 13 amino acids long. V was trimmed by 0 bases and J by 3 bases, leaving 8 bases between them.

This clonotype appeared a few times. The CDR3 DNA sequence: TGCAGCGCTTCTTTACAGGGAAGAGGAAACACCATATATTTT. Translated, it gives CSASLQGRGNTIYF. The chain combines TRBV29-1 with TRBJ1-3; D is perhaps TRBD1 (6 bases). The length of the CDR3 is 14 residues. Per the germline V gene, CDR1 is SQVTM and CDR2 is ANQGSEA. The V and J ends lost 7 bases and 4 bases respectively, with 17 bases between them. Full variable domain (rest looked up from reference TRBV29-1 and TRBJ1-3): SAVISQKPSRDICQRGTSLTIQCQVDSQVTMMFWYRQQPGQSLTLIATANQGSEATYESGFVIDKFPISRPNLTFSTLTVSNMSPEDSSIYLCSASLQGRGNTIYFGEGSWLTVV.

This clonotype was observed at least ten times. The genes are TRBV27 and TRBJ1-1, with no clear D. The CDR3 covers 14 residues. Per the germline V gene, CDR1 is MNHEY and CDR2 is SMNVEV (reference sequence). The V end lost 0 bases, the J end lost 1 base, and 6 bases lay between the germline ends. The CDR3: CASSLSPGNTEAFF. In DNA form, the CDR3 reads TGTGCCAGCAGTTTATCGCCGGGGAACACTGAAGCTTTCTTT.

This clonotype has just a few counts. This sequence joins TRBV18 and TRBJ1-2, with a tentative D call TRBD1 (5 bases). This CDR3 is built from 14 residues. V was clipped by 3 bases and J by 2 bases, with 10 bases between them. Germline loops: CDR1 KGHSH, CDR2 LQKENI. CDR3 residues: CASSPTENNYGYTF. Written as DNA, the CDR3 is TGTGCCAGCTCACCGACAGAAAACAACTATGGCTACACCTTC.

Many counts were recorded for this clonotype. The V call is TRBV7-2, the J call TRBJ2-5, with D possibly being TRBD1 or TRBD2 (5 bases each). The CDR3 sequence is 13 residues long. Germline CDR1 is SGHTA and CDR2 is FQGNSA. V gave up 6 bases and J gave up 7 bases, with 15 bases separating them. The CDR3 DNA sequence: TGTGCCAGCAGTACGGGTTGGGGGAGGACCCAGTACTTC. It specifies CASSTGWGRTQYF.

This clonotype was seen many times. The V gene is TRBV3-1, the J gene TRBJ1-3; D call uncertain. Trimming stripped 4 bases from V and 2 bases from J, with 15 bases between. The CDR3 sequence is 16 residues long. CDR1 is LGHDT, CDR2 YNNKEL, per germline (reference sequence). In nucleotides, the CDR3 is TGTGCCAGCAGCCCCGGTGAAGGGAACGCTGGAAACACCATATATTTT. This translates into CASSPGEGNAGNTIYF.

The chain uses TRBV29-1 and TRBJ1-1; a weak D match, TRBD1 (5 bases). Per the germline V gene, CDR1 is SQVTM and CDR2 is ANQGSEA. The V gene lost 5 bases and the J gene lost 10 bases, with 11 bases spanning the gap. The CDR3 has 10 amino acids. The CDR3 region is CSVHQGAAFF. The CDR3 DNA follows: TGCAGCGTTCACCAGGGTGCAGCTTTCTTT.

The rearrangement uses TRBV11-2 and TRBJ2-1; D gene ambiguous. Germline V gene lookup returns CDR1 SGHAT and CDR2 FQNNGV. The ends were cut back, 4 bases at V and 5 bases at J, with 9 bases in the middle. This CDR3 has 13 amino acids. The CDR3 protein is CASSSGRNNEQFF. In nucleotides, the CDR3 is TGTGCCAGCAGCTCAGGACGTAACAATGAGCAGTTCTTC.

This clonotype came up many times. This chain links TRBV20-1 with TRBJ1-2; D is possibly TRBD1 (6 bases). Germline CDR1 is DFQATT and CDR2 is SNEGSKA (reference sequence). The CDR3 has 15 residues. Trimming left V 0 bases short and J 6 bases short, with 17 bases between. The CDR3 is CSARDRGRGSHGYTF. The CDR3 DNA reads TGCAGTGCTAGAGATCGAGGCAGGGGAAGCCATGGCTACACCTTC.

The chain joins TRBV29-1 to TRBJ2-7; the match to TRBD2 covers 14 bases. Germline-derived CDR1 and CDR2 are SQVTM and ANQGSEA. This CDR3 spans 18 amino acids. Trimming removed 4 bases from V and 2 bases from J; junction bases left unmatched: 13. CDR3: CSVGYAGTSGGIAYEQYF. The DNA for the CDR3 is TGCAGCGTTGGGTATGCCGGGACTAGCGGGGGAATCGCCTACGAGCAGTACTTC.

The CDR3: CASRPSGLATYEQYF. The CDR3 DNA reads TGTGCCAGTCGCCCCTCCGGGCTAGCAACGTACGAGCAGTACTTC. The genes are TRBV19 and TRBJ2-7, with D tentatively TRBD2 (5 bases). This CDR3 has 15 residues. V was shortened by 8 bases and J by 4 bases, with 21 bases between the two germline ends. Germline CDR1 LNHDA, CDR2 SQIVND (reference sequence).

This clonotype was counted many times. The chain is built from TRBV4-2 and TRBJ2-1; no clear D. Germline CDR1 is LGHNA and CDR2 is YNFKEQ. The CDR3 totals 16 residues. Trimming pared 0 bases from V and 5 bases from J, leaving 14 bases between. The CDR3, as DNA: TGTGCCAGCAGCCAAGATGGGAATAGTCTAAACAATGAGCAGTTCTTC. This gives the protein CASSQDGNSLNNEQFF.

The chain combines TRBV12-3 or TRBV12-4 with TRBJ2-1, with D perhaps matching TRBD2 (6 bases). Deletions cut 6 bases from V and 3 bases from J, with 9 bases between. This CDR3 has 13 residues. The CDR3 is CASSPGVYNEQFF. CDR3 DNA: TGTGCCAGCAGCCCGGGGGTCTACAATGAGCAGTTCTTC.

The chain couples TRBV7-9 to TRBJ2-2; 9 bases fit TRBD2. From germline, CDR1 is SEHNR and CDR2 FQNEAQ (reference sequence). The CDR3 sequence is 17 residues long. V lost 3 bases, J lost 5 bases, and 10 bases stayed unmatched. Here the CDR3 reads CASSFTAGLAGTGELFF. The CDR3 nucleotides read TGTGCCAGCAGCTTTACTGCGGGACTAGCAGGAACCGGGGAGCTGTTTTTT.

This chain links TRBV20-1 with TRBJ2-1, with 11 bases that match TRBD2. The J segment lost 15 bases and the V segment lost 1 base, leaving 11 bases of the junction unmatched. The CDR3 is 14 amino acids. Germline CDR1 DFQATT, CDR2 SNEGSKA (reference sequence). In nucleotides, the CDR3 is TGCAGTGCTAGAGGGCCAATAGCGGGAGGGCCTCCGTTCTTC. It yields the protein CSARGPIAGGPPFF.

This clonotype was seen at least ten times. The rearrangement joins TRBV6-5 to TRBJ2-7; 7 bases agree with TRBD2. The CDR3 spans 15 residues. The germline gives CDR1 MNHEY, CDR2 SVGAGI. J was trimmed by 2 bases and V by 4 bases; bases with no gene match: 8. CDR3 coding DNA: TGTGCCAGCAGTTCGCCTAGCGGTACTGCCTACGAGCAGTACTTC. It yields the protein CASSSPSGTAYEQYF.